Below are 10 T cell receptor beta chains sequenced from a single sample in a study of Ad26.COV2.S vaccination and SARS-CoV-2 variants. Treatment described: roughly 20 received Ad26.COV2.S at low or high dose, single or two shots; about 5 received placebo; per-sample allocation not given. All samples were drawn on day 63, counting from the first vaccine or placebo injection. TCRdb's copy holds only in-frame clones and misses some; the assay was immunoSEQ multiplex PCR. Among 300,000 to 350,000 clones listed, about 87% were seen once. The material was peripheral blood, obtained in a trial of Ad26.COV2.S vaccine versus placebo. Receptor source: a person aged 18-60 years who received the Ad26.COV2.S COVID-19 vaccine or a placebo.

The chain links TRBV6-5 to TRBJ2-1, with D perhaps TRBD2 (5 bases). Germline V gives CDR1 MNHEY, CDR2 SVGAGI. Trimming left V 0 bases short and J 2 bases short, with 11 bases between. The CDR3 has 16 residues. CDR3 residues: CASSYSWTGAYNEQFF. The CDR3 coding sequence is TGTGCCAGCAGTTACTCATGGACTGGGGCCTACAATGAGCAGTTCTTC.

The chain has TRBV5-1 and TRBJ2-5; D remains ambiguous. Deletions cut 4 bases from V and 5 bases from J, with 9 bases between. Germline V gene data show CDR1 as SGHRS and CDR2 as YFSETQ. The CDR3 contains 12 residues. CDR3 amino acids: CASSPLTETQYF. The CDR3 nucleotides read TGCGCCAGCAGCCCTCTTACGGAGACCCAGTACTTC.

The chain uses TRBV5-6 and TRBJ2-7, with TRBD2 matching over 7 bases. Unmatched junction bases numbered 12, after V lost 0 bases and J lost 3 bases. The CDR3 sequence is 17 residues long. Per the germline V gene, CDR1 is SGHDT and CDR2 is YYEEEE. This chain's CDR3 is CASSLALGAGTNYEQYF. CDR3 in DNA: TGTGCCAGCAGCTTGGCATTAGGGGCGGGGACTAACTACGAGCAGTACTTC.

The CDR3 protein is CASSPDSYGYTF. In nucleotides, the CDR3 is TGTGCCAGCAGCCCCGACAGCTATGGCTACACCTTC. The chain uses TRBV6-6 and TRBJ1-2, with D possibly matching TRBD1 (5 bases). V lost 6 bases and J lost 4, with 9 bases in between. The CDR3 extends over 12 amino acids. The germline V gene has CDR1 MNHNY and CDR2 SVGAGI (reference sequence).

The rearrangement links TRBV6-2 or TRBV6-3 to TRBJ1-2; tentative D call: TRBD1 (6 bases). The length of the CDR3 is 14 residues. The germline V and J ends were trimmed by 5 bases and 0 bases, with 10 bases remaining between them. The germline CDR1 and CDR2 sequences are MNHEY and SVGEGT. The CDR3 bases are TGTGCCAGCAGTGTGGACAGCTCTAACTATGGCTACACCTTC. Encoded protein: CASSVDSSNYGYTF.

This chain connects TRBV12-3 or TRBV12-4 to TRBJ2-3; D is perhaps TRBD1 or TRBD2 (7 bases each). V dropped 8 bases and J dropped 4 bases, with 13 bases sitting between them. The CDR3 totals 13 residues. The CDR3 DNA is TGTGCCAGCCAGGGGGGGGGTTCAGATACGCAGTATTTT. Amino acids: CASQGGGSDTQYF.

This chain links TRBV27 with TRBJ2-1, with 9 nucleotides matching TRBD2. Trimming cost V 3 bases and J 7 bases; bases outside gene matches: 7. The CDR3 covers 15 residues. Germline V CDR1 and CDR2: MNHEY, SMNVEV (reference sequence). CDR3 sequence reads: CASSFSGRPLNEQFF. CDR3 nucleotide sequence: TGTGCCAGCAGTTTTAGCGGGAGACCCTTGAATGAGCAGTTCTTC.

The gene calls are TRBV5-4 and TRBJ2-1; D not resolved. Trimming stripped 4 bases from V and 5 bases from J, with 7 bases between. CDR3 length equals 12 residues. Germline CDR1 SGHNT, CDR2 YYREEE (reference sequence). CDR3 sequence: CASSQQDNEQFF. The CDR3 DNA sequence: TGTGCCAGCAGCCAACAAGACAATGAGCAGTTCTTC.

Here the CDR3 reads CASSNMDRAHYEQYF. DNA for the CDR3: TGTGCCAGCAGTAACATGGACAGGGCCCACTACGAGCAGTACTTC. This rearrangement joins TRBV6-5 to TRBJ2-7; 8 bases map to TRBD1. This CDR3 region has 15 residues. Germline loops: CDR1 MNHEY, CDR2 SVGAGI. Unmatched junction bases numbered 9, after V lost 5 bases and J lost 3 bases.

This CDR3 is CASSDVAGNTIYF. Written as DNA, the CDR3 is TGTGCCAGTAGTGATGTGGCTGGAAACACCATATATTTT. The chain joins TRBV19 to TRBJ1-3; the D is unclear. CDR3 length: 13 residues. Per the germline V gene, CDR1 is LNHDA and CDR2 is SQIVND (reference sequence). V lost 5 bases to trimming and J lost 2 bases, with 7 bases between them.